This record concerns one T cell receptor beta chain sequence. Its antigen is unknown. Other nucleotide sequences in the sample specify the same CDR3. Between the trimmed V and J ends, which lost 0 bases and 2 bases, there was a span of 8 bases. Germline V gene lookup returns CDR1 WNHNN and CDR2 SYGVQD (reference sequence). The CDR3 totals 14 residues. This specimen belongs to a study of graft-versus-host responses after intestinal transplantation. Turning to the study itself: Transplants given to recipients were multivisceral, liver-intestinal, or isolated intestinal.

Produced via immunoSEQ multiplex PCR; TCRdb's table is partial and in-frame only. The table has 100,000 to 140,000 clones, approximately 90% seen once. The sequences come from unstimulated CD4+ T cells sorted from spleen or lymph node cells, collected before transplant. This sequence originates from a human donor who was the organ donor for an intestinal transplant. This rearrangement joins TRBV10-1 to TRBJ2-7, with D possibly matching TRBD2 (5 bases). The CDR3 bases are TGCGCCAGCAGTGAGTCCGGGAAAACCTACGAGCAGTACTTC. It encodes CASSESGKTYEQYF.